This TCR beta chain was captured in a study of low-dose radiotherapy and immunotherapy resistance in tumors. Germline V gives CDR1 DFQATT, CDR2 SNEGSKA (reference sequence). Termini included, the CDR3 measures 15 amino acids. In the case of this clonotype: No DNA is shown, since the ends of the CDR3 on it are uncertain; the CDR3 is the one TCRdb lists.

With TRAV- and TRBV-specific primers, first-strand cDNA was made, covering the alpha and beta chains. TCR amplification ran roughly 21 PCR cycles using constant-region and V-primer adapter primers. Each CDR3 protein gets one entry after TCRdb re-called the reads with MiXCR. This sample has roughly 76,000 distinct CDR3 sequences; over 15% occur once, and the top ten carry about 5.5%. Sample time point: before trial treatment. This chain joins TRBV20-1 and TRBJ1-4; the table's D call, TRBD1, has no DNA check behind it. This clonotype was sampled from a male donor with prostate cancer. The sequences come from PBMCs, collected before treatment. This chain's CDR3 is CSAARTTNEKLFFFF.